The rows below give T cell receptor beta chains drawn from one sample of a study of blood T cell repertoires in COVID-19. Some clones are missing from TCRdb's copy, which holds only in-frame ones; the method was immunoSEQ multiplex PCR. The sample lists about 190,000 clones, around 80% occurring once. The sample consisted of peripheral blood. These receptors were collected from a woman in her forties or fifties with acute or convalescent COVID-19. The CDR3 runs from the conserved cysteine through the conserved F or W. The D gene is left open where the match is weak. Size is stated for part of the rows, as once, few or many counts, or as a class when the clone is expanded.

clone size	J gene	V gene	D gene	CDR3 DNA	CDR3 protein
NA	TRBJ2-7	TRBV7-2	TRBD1	TGTGCCAGCAGCCCGAACAGGGGCGGGGAGCAGTACTTC	CASSPNRGGEQYF
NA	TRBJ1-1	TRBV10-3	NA	TGTGCCATCAGTGAGCGAGGGCTCGCTGAAGCTTTCTTT	CAISERGLAEAFF
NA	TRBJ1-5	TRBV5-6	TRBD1	TGTGCCAGCAGCTCCAGGTCAGGGGGCGATCAGCCCCAGCATTTT	CASSSRSGGDQPQHF
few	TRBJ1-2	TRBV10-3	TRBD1	TGTGCCATCAGTGCCACCGGGACAGCTAACTATGGCTACACCTTC	CAISATGTANYGYTF
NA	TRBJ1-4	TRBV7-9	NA	TGTGCCAGCAGCTTAGCTTACAATAATGAAAAACTGTTTTTT	CASSLAYNNEKLFF
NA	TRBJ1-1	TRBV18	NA	TGTGCCAGCTCACGAGACAAAAACACTGAAGCTTTCTTT	CASSRDKNTEAFF
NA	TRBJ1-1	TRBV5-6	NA	TGTGCCAGCAGCTTGATCTTGTTAGTGGACACTGAAGCTTTCTTT	CASSLILLVDTEAFF
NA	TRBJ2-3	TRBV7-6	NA	TGTGCCAGCAGCTTCTCCGCCGGGACTAGCACAGATACGCAGTATTTT	CASSFSAGTSTDTQYF
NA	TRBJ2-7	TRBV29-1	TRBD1	TGCAGCGTTGCACAGGGGAGCTACGAGCAGTACTTC	CSVAQGSYEQYF
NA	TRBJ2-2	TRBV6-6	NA	TGTGCCACTCTTCACAGGAGAAACACCGGGGAGCTGTTTTTT	CATLHRRNTGELFF
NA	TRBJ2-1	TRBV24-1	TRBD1	TGTGCCACCAGTGATCCACAGGGACAGGGGGCGCAGAATGAGCAGTTCTTC	CATSDPQGQGAQNEQFF
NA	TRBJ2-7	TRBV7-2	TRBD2	TGTGCCAGCAGCTTAGGAGTGACTAGCCTTACCTACGAGCAGTACTTC	CASSLGVTSLTYEQYF
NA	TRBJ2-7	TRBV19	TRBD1	TGTGCCACGAGTAGACAGGGGAACTACGAGCAGTACTTC	CATSRQGNYEQYF
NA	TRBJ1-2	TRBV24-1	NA	TGTGCCACCAGTGAATCCAGGGGCCCCTCTGGGGGCTACACCTTC	CATSESRGPSGGYTF
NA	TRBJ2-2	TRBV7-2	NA	TGTGCCAGCAGCTTTAGACAGGCGGACACCGGGGAGCTGTTTTTT	CASSFRQADTGELFF
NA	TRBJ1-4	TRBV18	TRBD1	TGTGCCGGGTCGACAGGGCGGGATGAAAAACTGTTTTTT	CAGSTGRDEKLFF
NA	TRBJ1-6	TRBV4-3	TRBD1	TGCGCCAGCAGCCAAGATCGCGCCAGGGGGAATTCACCCCTCCACTTT	CASSQDRARGNSPLHF
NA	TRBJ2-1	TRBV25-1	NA	TGTGCCAGCAAGTGGGGGCGCGGTTCCTACAATGAGCAGTTCTTC	CASKWGRGSYNEQFF
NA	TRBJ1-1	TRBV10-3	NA	TGTGCCATCAGGGGGGGGCTCATGAACACTGAAGCTTTCTTT	CAIRGGLMNTEAFF
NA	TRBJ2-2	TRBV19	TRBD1	TGTGCCAGTAGGGACAGGGGTGACACCGGGGAGCTGTTTTTT	CASRDRGDTGELFF
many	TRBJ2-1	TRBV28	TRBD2	TGTGCCAGCAGCCTCACTAGCGGACCTTACAATGAGCAGTTCTTC	CASSLTSGPYNEQFF
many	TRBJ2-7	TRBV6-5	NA	TGTGCCAGCAGTTACTTCACCCTAGAAACCTACGAGCAGTACTTC	CASSYFTLETYEQYF